This is a list of T cell receptor beta chains from one sample in a study of T-cell memory formation after mild COVID-19. Using its own MiXCR run on the 5' RACE reads, TCRdb lists one record per CDR3 protein. The sample consists of about 340,000 distinct CDR3 sequences, about 20% of them appearing once. Sequencing was performed on PBMCs or a T cell subset sorted from them (not recorded which). The source is a man aged 18 to 29 who had mild COVID-19 (a few samples of this study predate the infection). Cell type and time point are not known. CDR3s include the opening cysteine and the closing phenylalanine or tryptophan. D genes are given only for firm matches. Part of the rows lack a size; the others show once, few, many or a class for expanded clones.

j_call clone_size d_call cdr3_length v_call cdr3_aa cdr3_nt
TRBJ2-5 few . 14 TRBV2 CASSGTRVRETQYF TGTGCCAGCAGTGGGACCAGGGTTCGGGAGACCCAGTACTTC
TRBJ2-2 many . 15 TRBV2 CASSEGNSNTGELFF TGTGCCAGCAGTGAGGGCAATTCGAACACCGGGGAGCTGTTTTTT
TRBJ2-2 . TRBD1 17 TRBV4-1 CASSRVDRVWNTGELFF TGCGCCAGCAGCCGCGTGGACAGGGTATGGAACACCGGGGAGCTGTTTTTT
TRBJ2-2 few TRBD1 15 TRBV7-2 CASSLATGGTGELFF TGTGCCAGCAGCTTAGCGACAGGGGGGACCGGGGAGCTGTTTTTT
TRBJ2-1 few . 14 TRBV5-5 CASSPQRMDPEQFF TGTGCCAGCAGCCCCCAGAGGATGGACCCTGAGCAGTTCTTC
TRBJ1-1 few . 15 TRBV12-5 CASGLGGTAWTEAFF TGTGCTAGTGGTTTGGGAGGGACCGCCTGGACTGAAGCTTTCTTT
TRBJ1-5 . . 15 TRBV7-9 CARSHDRDSNQPQHF TGTGCCAGAAGCCACGACAGAGATAGCAATCAGCCCCAGCATTTT
TRBJ1-2 . . 15 TRBV7-2 CASSLDLGLGYGYTF TGTGCCAGCAGCTTAGATCTTGGGCTTGGCTATGGCTACACCTTC
TRBJ2-3 few TRBD2 16 TRBV13 CASSYGGGRGTDTQYF TGTGCCAGCAGCTACGGCGGGGGGAGGGGCACAGATACGCAGTATTTT
TRBJ2-1 . TRBD2 15 TRBV7-2 CASSFSGGRYNEQFF TGTGCCAGCAGCTTTAGCGGGGGGCGGTACAATGAGCAGTTCTTC
TRBJ1-6 . . 18 TRBV19 CASSITGRLSSYNSPLHF TGTGCCAGTAGTATTACGGGACGCCTCAGCTCCTATAATTCACCCCTCCACTTT
TRBJ2-1 few . 14 TRBV9 CASSGGQPTNEQFF TGTGCCAGCAGCGGAGGACAGCCTACCAATGAGCAGTTCTTC
TRBJ2-2 . TRBD2 16 TRBV4-3 CASSLQRGLGTGELFF TGCGCCAGCAGCCTCCAGCGGGGGTTAGGGACCGGGGAGCTGTTTTTT
TRBJ2-1 . . 13 TRBV10-3 CAISGLAYNEQFF TGTGCCATCAGTGGTTTAGCTTACAATGAGCAGTTCTTC
TRBJ2-2 . . 17 TRBV7-8 CASSLGGGSHQTGELFF TGTGCCAGCAGCTTAGGTGGCGGATCACACCAGACCGGGGAGCTGTTTTTT
TRBJ2-1 many . 13 TRBV12-3/TRBV12-4 CASSLRLGNEQFF TGTGCCAGCAGTCTACGACTGGGGAATGAGCAGTTCTTC
TRBJ1-2 many . 15 TRBV3-1 CASSQERSDGRTKTF TGTGCCAGCAGCCAAGAAAGGTCGGATGGGCGGACAAAGACCTTC
TRBJ2-7 . TRBD1 16 TRBV6-2/TRBV6-3 CASSYEGTGWSGEQYF TGTGCCAGCAGTTACGAAGGGACAGGGTGGTCCGGCGAGCAGTACTTC
TRBJ1-5 . . 13 TRBV7-9 CASSIGGGQPQHF TGTGCCAGCAGCATTGGGGGGGGCCAGCCCCAGCATTTT
TRBJ2-2 . TRBD1 15 TRBV19 CASSPSAGGNGELFF TGTGCCAGTAGTCCCTCCGCAGGGGGCAACGGGGAGCTGTTTTTT
TRBJ1-3 few TRBD1 14 TRBV6-5 CASSPQGYGNTIYF TGTGCCAGCAGCCCACAGGGGTATGGAAACACCATATATTTT
TRBJ2-1 . . 13 TRBV27 CATVILGGTEQFF TGTGCCACCGTGATCTTAGGGGGAACTGAGCAGTTCTTC
TRBJ1-5 . TRBD1 14 TRBV11-2 CASSAVGTGQPQHF TGTGCCAGCAGCGCCGTTGGGACAGGTCAGCCCCAGCATTTT
TRBJ2-1 . . 12 TRBV29-1 CSVCPGVGEQFF TGCAGCGTTTGCCCAGGGGTTGGTGAGCAGTTCTTC
TRBJ2-7 . . 12 TRBV4-1 CASSQEWGEQYF TGCGCCAGCAGCCAAGAATGGGGCGAGCAGTACTTC
TRBJ1-5 few . 15 TRBV7-2 CASSLGVLGDQPQHF TGTGCCAGCAGCCTCGGGGTCCTAGGGGATCAGCCCCAGCATTTT
TRBJ2-2 . . 13 TRBV2 CASETGNTGELFF TGTGCCAGCGAGACAGGGAACACCGGGGAGCTGTTTTTT
TRBJ1-1 . TRBD1 16 TRBV3-1 CASSQIPDRASTEAFF TGTGCCAGCAGCCAAATCCCAGACAGGGCGAGCACTGAAGCTTTCTTT
TRBJ2-3 few TRBD2 19 TRBV6-2/TRBV6-3 CASSYPAGGPGTSTDTQYF TGTGCCAGCAGTTACCCGGCGGGGGGCCCGGGGACGAGCACAGATACGCAGTATTTT
TRBJ2-7 many . 12 TRBV6-2/TRBV6-3 CASSEQGYEQYF TGTGCCAGCAGCGAACAGGGTTACGAGCAGTACTTC
TRBJ1-1 . TRBD1 15 TRBV7-8 CASSSQGARNTEAFF TGTGCCAGCAGCTCACAGGGGGCGAGAAACACTGAAGCTTTCTTT
TRBJ2-1 . . 12 TRBV7-2 CASSRTSDEQFF TGTGCCAGCAGTCGAACTTCCGATGAGCAGTTCTTC
TRBJ1-5 few . 15 TRBV7-9 CASSAQGSNNQPQHF TGTGCCAGCAGCGCCCAGGGGTCAAACAATCAGCCCCAGCATTTT
TRBJ1-5 . . 15 TRBV4-2 CASSQETLTLQPQHF TGTGCCAGCAGCCAAGAGACATTAACTTTACAGCCCCAGCATTTT
TRBJ1-1 . . 12 TRBV29-1 CSVVQTNTEAFF TGCAGCGTAGTTCAGACGAACACTGAAGCTTTCTTT
TRBJ2-3 many . 14 TRBV4-2 CASSRDEGTDTQYF TGTGCCAGCAGCCGGGACGAAGGGACAGATACGCAGTATTTT
TRBJ2-1 . TRBD1 16 TRBV28 CASSLGQELVNNEQFF TGTGCCAGCAGTTTAGGACAGGAACTCGTCAACAATGAGCAGTTCTTC
TRBJ1-6 . TRBD1 14 TRBV27 CASRRDSPPSPLHF TGTGCCAGCAGAAGGGACAGTCCTCCTTCACCCCTCCACTTT
TRBJ2-2 few . 16 TRBV4-2 CASSPPGTLEGGELFF TGTGCCAGCAGCCCCCCCGGGACATTGGAGGGCGGGGAGCTGTTTTTT
TRBJ2-5 few . 14 TRBV4-1 CASSQIGGLETQYF TGCGCCAGCAGCCAAATTGGAGGTCTAGAGACCCAGTACTTC
TRBJ2-1 few . 15 TRBV7-9 CASSEKGGHYNEQFF TGTGCCAGCAGCGAGAAGGGGGGACACTACAATGAGCAGTTCTTC
TRBJ1-4 . . 12 TRBV7-9 CASSRGSEKLFF TGTGCCAGCAGCCGAGGGAGTGAAAAACTGTTTTTT
TRBJ1-5 . . 15 TRBV19 CASSIIGVSNQPQHF TGTGCCAGTAGTATTATTGGGGTTAGCAATCAGCCCCAGCATTTT
TRBJ2-3 . . 13 TRBV6-2/TRBV6-3 CASSPLAADTQYF TGTGCCAGCAGTCCCCTAGCAGCAGATACGCAGTATTTT
TRBJ2-7 . . 12 TRBV3-1 CASQAGLDEQYF TGTGCCAGCCAAGCAGGGCTTGACGAGCAGTACTTC
TRBJ2-1 many . 15 TRBV12-3/TRBV12-4 CASSLEQSSYNEQFF TGTGCCAGCAGTTTAGAACAGAGCTCCTACAATGAGCAGTTCTTC
TRBJ1-2 . . 14 TRBV21-1 CASSKAGAEYGYTF TGTGCCAGCAGCAAAGCGGGGGCAGAATATGGCTACACCTTC
TRBJ2-7 . . 14 TRBV5-6 CASRGAGETYEQYF TGTGCCAGCCGGGGGGCGGGAGAAACCTACGAGCAGTACTTC
TRBJ2-3 . . 15 TRBV4-3 CASSQTQGRTDTQYF TGCGCCAGCAGCCAGACTCAGGGGAGGACTGATACGCAGTATTTT
TRBJ2-7 . . 15 TRBV6-1 CASSEAADSAYEQYF TGTGCCAGCAGTGAAGCGGCAGACAGCGCCTACGAGCAGTACTTC
TRBJ2-2 many . 15 TRBV4-1 CASSQGQGNTGELFF TGCGCCAGCAGCCAGGGGCAGGGCAACACCGGGGAGCTGTTTTTT
TRBJ2-5 . . 13 TRBV9 CASSVTGMETQYF TGTGCCAGCAGCGTCACAGGGATGGAGACCCAGTACTTC
TRBJ1-5 few . 15 TRBV6-5 CASTPWLGGDQPQHF TGTGCCAGCACCCCGTGGTTAGGGGGGGATCAGCCCCAGCATTTT
TRBJ1-2 few TRBD1 12 TRBV10-3 CAISTTGYGYTF TGTGCCATCAGTACGACAGGGTACGGCTACACCTTC
TRBJ1-6 . . 15 TRBV4-3 CASSQANRLNSPLHF TGCGCCAGCAGCCAAGCGAACAGGCTAAATTCACCCCTCCACTTT